Below, 23 T cell receptor beta chains from the same sample are listed, as sequenced in a study of blood T cell repertoires in COVID-19. Sequenced by immunoSEQ multiplex PCR; TCRdb stores in-frame clones only, minus some. Of almost 200,000 clones detected, approximately 87% appear once; the ten largest clones hold about 0.81%. Sequenced: peripheral blood. These receptor sequences come from a woman in her sixties or seventies with acute or convalescent COVID-19.

This clone appeared a single time. V and J are TRBV18 and TRBJ1-2; 8 bases map to TRBD1. The germline gives CDR1 KGHSH, CDR2 LQKENI. CDR3 length: 14 amino acids. V dropped 4 bases and J dropped 4; count of bases not matched to a gene: 5. CDR3 nucleotide sequence: TGTGCCAGCTCACAAGACAGGGGCGTCTATGGCTACACCTTC. It is translated as CASSQDRGVYGYTF.

V gene TRBV27 combines with J gene TRBJ1-4; no definite D call. Trimming removed 6 bases from V and 8 bases from J, with 19 bases in between. The CDR3 has 15 residues. The germline V gene has CDR1 MNHEY and CDR2 SMNVEV (reference sequence). CDR3 sequence reads: CASSPRTVAGEKLFF. CDR3 sequence (DNA): TGTGCCAGCAGCCCTCGGACGGTGGCGGGGGAAAAACTGTTTTTT.

V is TRBV19 and J is TRBJ2-5; a possible D gene is TRBD1 (5 bases). Germline V CDR1 and CDR2: LNHDA, SQIVND (reference sequence). This CDR3 has 16 amino acids. Trimming pared 5 bases from V and 5 bases from J, leaving 21 bases between. CDR3 nucleotides: TGTGCCAGTAGTCGCCCCCAGGGTCCGTCAAGGGAGACCCAGTACTTC. This gives the protein CASSRPQGPSRETQYF.

The gene calls are TRBV18 and TRBJ1-5; the D gene is possibly TRBD1 (5 bases). Germline loops: CDR1 KGHSH, CDR2 LQKENI. V shed 4 bases and J shed 10 bases, with 11 bases lying between them. There are 12 residues in the CDR3. This CDR3 reads CASSLDSRPQHF. The DNA for the CDR3 is TGTGCCAGCTCACTAGACAGTCGTCCCCAGCATTTT.

This clone showed up just once. The chain carries TRBV7-2 and TRBJ1-6; D unresolved. Germline V gives CDR1 SGHTA, CDR2 FQGNSA. The CDR3 covers 14 residues. V lost 3 bases and J 8 bases, leaving 11 bases between the germline ends. CDR3 sequence reads: CASSFFPADSPLHF. CDR3 nucleotide sequence: TGTGCCAGCAGCTTCTTCCCCGCAGATTCACCCCTCCACTTT.

V usage is TRBV9 and J usage is TRBJ1-2; 7 nucleotides agree with TRBD1. There are 15 residues in the CDR3. With V trimmed by 0 bases and J by 7 bases, 9 bases remained unmatched. CDR1 is SGDLS, CDR2 YYNGEE, per germline. The CDR3 here is CASSVGEGQIGGYTF. The CDR3 nucleotides are TGTGCCAGCAGCGTAGGAGAGGGACAGATCGGTGGCTACACCTTC.

This clone was recorded only once. This chain uses TRBV6-5 with TRBJ1-3, with D perhaps matching TRBD1 (5 bases). Between the trimmed V and J ends, which lost 5 bases and 0 bases, there was a span of 11 bases. The CDR3 consists of 15 residues. From germline, CDR1 is MNHEY and CDR2 SVGAGI. CDR3 sequence: CASSRTSNSGNTIYF. The CDR3 coding sequence is TGTGCCAGCAGTCGGACATCTAACTCTGGAAACACCATATATTTT.

V usage is TRBV27 and J usage is TRBJ2-1, with 8 bases fitting TRBD2. The V and J ends lost 2 bases and 7 bases, in that order; junction bases with no gene match: 22. The CDR3 sequence is 20 residues long. Germline loops: CDR1 MNHEY, CDR2 SMNVEV (reference sequence). As DNA, the CDR3 is TGTGCCAGCAGTTTAAAGGGCAGCGTTCCTACGGGGGGGAATTTTAATGAGCAGTTCTTC. Encoded protein: CASSLKGSVPTGGNFNEQFF.

V is TRBV19 and J is TRBJ1-3; a possible D gene is TRBD1 (5 bases). Trimming cost V 7 bases and J 4 bases, with 11 bases left between them. Germline V gives CDR1 LNHDA, CDR2 SQIVND (reference sequence). The CDR3 covers 13 residues. This CDR3 reads CASTIQGGNTIYF. CDR3 nucleotide sequence: TGTGCCAGTACAATCCAGGGAGGAAACACCATATATTTT.

J is TRBJ1-6 and V is TRBV10-2, with 9 bases that match TRBD1. CDR3 length: 15 amino acids. The ends lost 6 bases at V and 8 bases at J; junction bases unmatched: 8. Germline V CDR1 and CDR2: WSHSY, SAAADI. Written as DNA, the CDR3 is TGCGCCAGCAGCTTAGGACAGGGGCCCTATTCACCCCTCCACTTT. This sequence encodes CASSLGQGPYSPLHF.

CDR3 in DNA: TGCGCCAGCAGCTTGGGTGCGGGGTTCCTCCACGAGCAGTACTTC. Residues: CASSLGAGFLHEQYF. The J gene is TRBJ2-7, the V gene TRBV5-1, with D perhaps TRBD2 (6 bases). The CDR3 totals 15 residues. Germline-derived CDR1 and CDR2 are SGHRS and YFSETQ. Trimming cost V 0 bases and J 5 bases, with 15 bases left between them.

The CDR3 DNA reads as TGCGCCAGCAGTCAGACAGGCCGATCGGGCAATCAGCCCCAGCATTTT. This sequence encodes CASSQTGRSGNQPQHF. The V and J genes are TRBV10-2 and TRBJ1-5; tentatively, D is TRBD1 (6 bases). The CDR3 is 16 residues long. From germline, CDR1 is WSHSY and CDR2 SAAADI. V was clipped by 5 bases and J by 2 bases, with 16 bases between them.

The V and J genes are TRBV15 and TRBJ1-2; 8 bases line up with TRBD1. Germline V gene sequence: CDR1 LNHNV, CDR2 YYDKDF (reference sequence). Unmatched junction bases numbered 2, after V lost 2 bases and J lost 3 bases. CDR3 length: 14 residues. The DNA of the CDR3 is TGTGCCACCAGCAGACAGGGGGCCTACTATGGCTACACCTTC. Its translation is CATSRQGAYYGYTF.

This clone turned up a few times. This chain joins TRBV10-1 and TRBJ2-7; tentatively, D is TRBD1 (6 bases). Germline V gives CDR1 WNHNN, CDR2 SYGVQD (reference sequence). The CDR3 length is 14 residues. The germline V and J ends were trimmed by 2 bases and 3 bases, with 11 bases remaining between them. CDR3 residues: CASSEGMTGYEQYF. The CDR3 nucleotides are TGCGCCAGCAGTGAGGGAATGACAGGCTACGAGCAGTACTTC.

As DNA, the CDR3 is TGTGCCACCACGCAAACCGGGACAGGGGGTATAGTCCATGGCTACACCTTC. This translates into CATTQTGTGGIVHGYTF. J is TRBJ1-2 and V is TRBV19; 11 bases align to TRBD1. The V segment lost 10 bases and the J segment 6 bases; nucleotides outside the gene matches: 19. In germline, CDR1 is LNHDA, CDR2 SQIVND (reference sequence). The CDR3 length is 17 residues.

Here the CDR3 reads CASRSSGAGAGELFF. The CDR3 DNA follows: TGTGCCAGCAGATCTTCAGGGGCGGGGGCCGGGGAGCTGTTTTTT. V and J are TRBV28 and TRBJ2-2; D is perhaps TRBD2 (7 bases). Deletions cut 6 bases from V and 6 bases from J, with 17 bases between. The germline V gene has CDR1 MDHEN and CDR2 SYDVKM. The CDR3 covers 15 residues. Variable domain in full (rest from reference TRBV28 and TRBJ2-2): DVKVTQSSRYLVKRTGEKVFLECVQDMDHENMFWYRQDPGLGLRLIYFSYDVKMKEKGDIPEGYSVSREKKERFSLILESASTNQTSMYLCASRSSGAGAGELFFGEGSRLTVL.

The rearrangement joins TRBV5-1 to TRBJ1-1; 9 bases match TRBD1. The germline CDR1 and CDR2 sequences are SGHRS and YFSETQ. The CDR3 is 15 amino acids. The V segment lost 5 bases and the J segment 1 base; nucleotides outside the gene matches: 6. The CDR3 here is CASRTGGERNTEAFF. The CDR3 DNA is TGCGCCAGCAGAACAGGGGGCGAACGGAACACTGAAGCTTTCTTT.

The chain has TRBV3-1 (or the pseudogene TRBV3-2) and TRBJ1-1; possibly TRBD1 for D (5 bases). The CDR3 runs to 14 residues. Germline loops: CDR1 LGHDT, CDR2 YNNKEL (reference sequence). The V gene lost 2 bases and the J gene lost 5 bases, with 12 bases spanning the gap. The CDR3 sequence is CASSQKGGGTEAFF. The CDR3 nucleotides read TGTGCCAGCAGCCAAAAAGGCGGGGGGACTGAAGCTTTCTTT.

V and J are TRBV7-2 and TRBJ2-7, with D possibly matching TRBD2 (7 bases). Trimming stripped 1 base from V and 0 bases from J, with 13 bases between. There are 16 residues in the CDR3. From germline, CDR1 is SGHTA and CDR2 FQGNSA. The CDR3: CASSLEGGASSYEQYF. The CDR3 DNA is TGTGCCAGCAGCTTAGAAGGGGGGGCGAGCTCCTACGAGCAGTACTTC.

This rearrangement joins TRBV6-1 to TRBJ1-1; 7 bases are a match to TRBD1. Looked up from germline, CDR1 is MNHNS and CDR2 is SASEGT. The V and J ends lost 4 bases and 0 bases, in that order; junction bases with no gene match: 8. This CDR3 contains 16 residues. Here the CDR3 reads CASSAQTGSMNTEAFF. DNA for the CDR3: TGTGCCAGCAGTGCCCAGACAGGGTCCATGAACACTGAAGCTTTCTTT.

The chain has TRBV5-1 and TRBJ2-7, with TRBD2 as a possible D gene (6 bases). The CDR3 runs to 13 residues. Germline V gives CDR1 SGHRS, CDR2 YFSETQ. With 5 bases removed from V and 7 bases from J, the gap between germline ends came to 16 bases. This CDR3 reads CASRGRTEGEQYF. CDR3 nucleotide sequence: TGCGCCAGCAGGGGGAGGACCGAGGGGGAGCAGTACTTC.

The J gene is TRBJ1-6, the V gene TRBV19, with a possible D match to TRBD1 (6 bases). The CDR3 is 17 amino acids. The germline V gene encodes CDR1 LNHDA and CDR2 SQIVND (reference sequence). Between the trimmed V and J ends, which lost 4 bases and 10 bases, there was a span of 23 bases. CDR3 DNA: TGTGCCAGTAGTACCAGGGGTGGATCGGGGGGTGCCTCACCCCTCCACTTT. Translation: CASSTRGGSGGASPLHF.

This sequence joins TRBV27 and TRBJ1-4, with a possible D match to TRBD1 (5 bases). Trimming stripped 4 bases from V and 10 bases from J, with 16 bases between. Germline CDR1 is MNHEY and CDR2 is SMNVEV (reference sequence). This CDR3 spans 14 amino acids. CDR3 sequence (DNA): TGTGCCAGCAGTTCTCAGGGCCCTCTCGGAAAACTGTTTTTT. Translating it yields CASSSQGPLGKLFF.